A single sample gave rise to the 10 T cell receptor beta chains below, sequenced in a study of cytotoxic CD8 clonotypes in ibrutinib-treated CLL. Using immunoSEQ multiplex PCR, the repertoire was profiled, and TCRdb retains in-frame clones only, with some absent. The sample records some 350,000 clones, over 60% being singletons. Source: PBMCs, taken after 36 months of ibrutinib treatment. Every receptor here comes from a human donor with chronic lymphocytic leukemia.

This clone has only a few counts. The chain couples TRBV29-1 to TRBJ2-7, with 10 bases lining up with TRBD1. This CDR3 spans 12 amino acids. J was trimmed by 4 bases and V by 6 bases; bases with no gene match: 3. Per the germline V gene, CDR1 is SQVTM and CDR2 is ANQGSEA. CDR3 in DNA: TGCAGCGTGAGGGGACAGGGGTACGAGCAGTACTTC. Its translation: CSVRGQGYEQYF.

The CDR3 sequence: CASSQDSSPDQPQHF. The CDR3 DNA is TGTGCCAGCAGCCAAGATTCCAGTCCAGATCAGCCCCAGCATTTT. The chain couples TRBV4-2 to TRBJ1-5; D call uncertain. Trimming removed 0 bases at V and 5 bases at J, with 11 bases between. The germline V gene has CDR1 LGHNA and CDR2 YNFKEQ. The CDR3 contains 15 residues.

The chain uses TRBV2 and TRBJ2-1, with a possible D match to TRBD2 (6 bases). The CDR3 is 16 residues long. Germline CDR1 and CDR2: SNHLY and FYNNEI. V was cut by 4 bases and J by 4 bases, with 17 bases left in between. CDR3 protein: CASSGDSWKGYNEQFF. CDR3 nucleotides: TGTGCCAGCAGTGGGGACTCGTGGAAAGGATACAATGAGCAGTTCTTC.

The J gene is TRBJ2-7, the V gene TRBV5-6; a weak D match, TRBD2 (6 bases). Germline loops: CDR1 SGHDT, CDR2 YYEEEE. The CDR3 consists of 13 residues. Trimming stripped 4 bases from V and 4 bases from J, with 12 bases between. CDR3 sequence (DNA): TGTGCCAGCAGCGGCGGGGACGGGTACGAGCAGTACTTC. This sequence encodes CASSGGDGYEQYF.

The V call is TRBV5-6, the J call TRBJ1-4; 9 bases align to TRBD1. The CDR3 has 15 amino acids. The germline V gene encodes CDR1 SGHDT and CDR2 YYEEEE. V dropped 4 bases and J dropped 6; count of bases not matched to a gene: 7. CDR3 amino acids: CASSPRTGDDEKLFF. Here the CDR3 DNA reads TGTGCCAGCAGCCCGCGGACAGGGGATGATGAAAAACTGTTTTTT.

This clone was recorded once. The gene calls are TRBV5-4 and TRBJ2-2, with 10 bases lining up with TRBD1. The germline V gene encodes CDR1 SGHNT and CDR2 YYREEE (reference sequence). Losses at the gene ends were 3 bases for V and 4 bases for J; bases not matched to a gene: 6. This CDR3 contains 16 residues. CDR3 sequence: CASSSTGGVGTGELFF. In DNA, the CDR3 is TGTGCCAGCAGCTCGACAGGGGGCGTGGGCACCGGGGAGCTGTTTTTT.

This clone appeared once. The chain couples TRBV5-1 to TRBJ2-1; 12 nucleotides match TRBD2. V shed 4 bases and J 10 bases; nucleotides not matched to a gene: 9. The length of the CDR3 is 15 residues. Germline-derived CDR1 and CDR2 are SGHRS and YFSETQ. The CDR3 DNA reads TGCGCCAGCAGCCCTGGGACTAGCGGGCACACGGAGCAGTTCTTC. This gives the protein CASSPGTSGHTEQFF.

Regarding this clone: The junction differs from germline at one of its ends, possibly a read error. V usage is TRBV7-2 and J usage is TRBJ1-1; D is perhaps TRBD1 (6 bases). Germline values: CDR1 SGHTA, CDR2 FQGNSA. The CDR3 runs to 18 residues. CDR3 protein: CASTLEPLSRGRNTEAFF. The CDR3 DNA reads as TGTGCCAGCACCTTAGAGCCACTTAGCAGGGGTCGGAACACTGAAGCTTTCTTT.

The genes are TRBV11-2 and TRBJ2-1; D ambiguous. In germline, CDR1 is SGHAT, CDR2 FQNNGV. The V gene lost 10 bases and the J gene lost 5 bases, with 15 bases spanning the gap. The CDR3 loop spans 13 amino acids. DNA for the CDR3: TGTGCCACCTTCCAAGCGACACACAATGAGCAGTTCTTC. Residues: CATFQATHNEQFF. Looking up the rest from reference TRBV11-2 and TRBJ2-1 gives the full variable domain: EAGVAQSPRYKIIEKRQSVAFWCNPISGHATLYWYQQILGQGPKLLIQFQNNGVVDDSQLPKDRFSAERLKGVDSTLKIQPAKLEDSAVYLCATFQATHNEQFFGPGTRLTVL.

This clone is a singleton in its sample. The CDR3 here is CASRTGEAGYTF. DNA for the CDR3: TGTGCCAGCAGGACAGGGGAAGCTGGCTACACCTTC. This chain joins TRBV6-5 and TRBJ1-2; 8 bases agree with TRBD1. The CDR3 contains 12 residues. Trimming cost V 6 bases and J 7 bases; bases outside gene matches: 4. The germline V gene has CDR1 MNHEY and CDR2 SVGAGI.